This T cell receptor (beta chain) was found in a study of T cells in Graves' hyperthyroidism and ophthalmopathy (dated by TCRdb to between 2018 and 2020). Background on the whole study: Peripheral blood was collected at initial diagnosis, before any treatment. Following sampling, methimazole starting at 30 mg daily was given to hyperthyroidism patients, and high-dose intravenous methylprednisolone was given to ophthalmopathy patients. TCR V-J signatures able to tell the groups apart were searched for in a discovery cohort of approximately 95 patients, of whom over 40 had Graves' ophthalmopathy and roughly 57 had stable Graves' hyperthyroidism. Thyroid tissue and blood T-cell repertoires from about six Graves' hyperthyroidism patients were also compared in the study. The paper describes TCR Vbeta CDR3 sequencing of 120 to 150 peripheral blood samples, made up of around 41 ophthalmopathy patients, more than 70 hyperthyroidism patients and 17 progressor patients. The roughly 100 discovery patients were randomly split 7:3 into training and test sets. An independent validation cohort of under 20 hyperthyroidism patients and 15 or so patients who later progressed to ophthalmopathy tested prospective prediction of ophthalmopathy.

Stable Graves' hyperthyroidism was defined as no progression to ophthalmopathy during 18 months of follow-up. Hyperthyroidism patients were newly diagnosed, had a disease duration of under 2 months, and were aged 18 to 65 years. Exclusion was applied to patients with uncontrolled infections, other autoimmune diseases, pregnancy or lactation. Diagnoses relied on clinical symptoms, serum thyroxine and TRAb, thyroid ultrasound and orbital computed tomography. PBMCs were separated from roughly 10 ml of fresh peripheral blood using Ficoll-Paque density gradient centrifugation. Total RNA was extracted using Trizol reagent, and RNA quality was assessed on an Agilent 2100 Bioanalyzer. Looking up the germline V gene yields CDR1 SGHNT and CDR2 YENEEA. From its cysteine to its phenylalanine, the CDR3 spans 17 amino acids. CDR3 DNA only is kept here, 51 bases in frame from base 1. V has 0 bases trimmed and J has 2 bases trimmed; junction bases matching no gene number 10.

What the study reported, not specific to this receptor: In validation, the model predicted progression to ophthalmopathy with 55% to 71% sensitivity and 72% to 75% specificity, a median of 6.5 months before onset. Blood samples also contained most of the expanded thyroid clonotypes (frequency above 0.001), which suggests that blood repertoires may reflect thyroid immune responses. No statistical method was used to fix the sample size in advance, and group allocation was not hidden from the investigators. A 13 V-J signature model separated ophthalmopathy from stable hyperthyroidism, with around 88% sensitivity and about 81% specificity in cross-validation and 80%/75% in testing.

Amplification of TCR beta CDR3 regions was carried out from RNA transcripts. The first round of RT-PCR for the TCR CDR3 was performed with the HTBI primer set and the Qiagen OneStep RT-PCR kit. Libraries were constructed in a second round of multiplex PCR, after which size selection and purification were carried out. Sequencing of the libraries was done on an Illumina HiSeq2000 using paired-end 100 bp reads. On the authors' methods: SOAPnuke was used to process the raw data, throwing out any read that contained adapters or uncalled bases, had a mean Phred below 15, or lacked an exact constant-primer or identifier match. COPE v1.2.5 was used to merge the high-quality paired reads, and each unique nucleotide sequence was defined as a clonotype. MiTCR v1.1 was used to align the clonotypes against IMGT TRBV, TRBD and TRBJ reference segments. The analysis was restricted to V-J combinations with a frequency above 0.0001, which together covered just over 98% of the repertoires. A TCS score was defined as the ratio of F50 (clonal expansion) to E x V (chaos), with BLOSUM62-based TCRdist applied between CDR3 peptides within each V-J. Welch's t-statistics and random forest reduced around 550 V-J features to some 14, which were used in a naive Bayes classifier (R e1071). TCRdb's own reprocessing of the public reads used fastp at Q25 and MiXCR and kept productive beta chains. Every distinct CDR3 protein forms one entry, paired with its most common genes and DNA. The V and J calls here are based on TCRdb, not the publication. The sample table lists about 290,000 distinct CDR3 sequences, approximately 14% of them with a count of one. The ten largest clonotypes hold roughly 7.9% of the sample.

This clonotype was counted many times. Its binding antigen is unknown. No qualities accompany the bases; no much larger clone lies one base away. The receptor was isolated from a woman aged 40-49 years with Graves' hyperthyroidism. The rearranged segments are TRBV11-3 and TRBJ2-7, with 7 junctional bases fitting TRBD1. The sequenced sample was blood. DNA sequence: TGTGCCAGCAGCTTAGAAAGGGGGACAGCCGGTACCTACGAGCAGTACTTC. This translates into CASSLERGTAGTYEQYF.